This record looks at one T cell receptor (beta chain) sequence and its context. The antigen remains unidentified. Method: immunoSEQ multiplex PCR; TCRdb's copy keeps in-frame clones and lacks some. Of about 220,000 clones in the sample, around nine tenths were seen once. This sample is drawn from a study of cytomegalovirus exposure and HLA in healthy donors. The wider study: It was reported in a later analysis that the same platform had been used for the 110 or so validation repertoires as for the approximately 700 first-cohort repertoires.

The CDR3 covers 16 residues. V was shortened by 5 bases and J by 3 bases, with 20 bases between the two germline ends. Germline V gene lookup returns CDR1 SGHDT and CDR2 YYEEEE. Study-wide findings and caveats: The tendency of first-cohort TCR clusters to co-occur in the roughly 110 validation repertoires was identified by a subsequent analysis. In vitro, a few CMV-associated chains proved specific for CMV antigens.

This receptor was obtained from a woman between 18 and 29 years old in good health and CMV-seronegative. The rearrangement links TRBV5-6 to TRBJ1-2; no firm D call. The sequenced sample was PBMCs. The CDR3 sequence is CASRAPREGYYYGYTF. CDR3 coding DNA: TGTGCCAGCAGGGCTCCTCGCGAGGGATATTACTATGGCTACACCTTC.